The clone carrying this T cell receptor (beta chain) has more than one count but fewer than ten. Its antigen is undetermined. This sample is part of a study of T cell responses to AZD1222 COVID-19 vaccine. The table came from immunoSEQ multiplex PCR; TCRdb's copy has only in-frame clones and leaves some out. The table shows about 110,000 clones, with about 86% occurring only once. The study's findings and limits: Reportedly, nearly half the spike-specific TCRs target unmutated variant regions. Spike-specific TCR breadth and depth grew following two AZD1222 doses. Donors were chiefly white British, with a greater number of females, and clonal diversity was perhaps underestimated. Repertoire sampling happened only post peak T cell response.

This CDR3 is built from 16 residues. The germline gives CDR1 SGHRS, CDR2 YFSETQ. J gave up 6 bases and V 2 bases, and 9 bases lay outside the gene matches. The sequence was collected from an adult in good health. The chain carries TRBV5-1 and TRBJ2-7; TRBD2 matches at 12 bases. The sequencing here drew on peripheral blood, taken on day 0 of AZD1222 vaccination. The CDR3 spells CASSFGLAGRAGEQYF. The CDR3 DNA follows: TGCGCCAGCAGCTTCGGACTAGCGGGGCGCGCGGGCGAGCAGTACTTC.